These 4 T cell receptor beta chains were all obtained from the same sample, sequenced in a study of blood T cell repertoires in COVID-19. Produced via immunoSEQ multiplex PCR; TCRdb's table is partial and in-frame only. The sample gives 95,000 to 150,000 clones, 79% of which show up once; 35% to 40% is in the top ten. Sequencing was carried out using peripheral blood. Every receptor here comes from a man aged 35 to 55 with active or convalescent COVID-19.

The V gene is TRBV27, the J gene TRBJ1-2; D possibly corresponds to TRBD1 (5 bases). With 7 bases removed from V and 7 bases from J, the gap between germline ends came to 22 bases. In germline, CDR1 is MNHEY, CDR2 SMNVEV (reference sequence). The CDR3 contains 15 residues. The CDR3 reads CASTLRWGDGGGYTF. CDR3 nucleotide sequence: TGTGCCAGCACCCTCAGGTGGGGGGATGGCGGTGGCTACACCTTC.

The V gene is TRBV27, the J gene TRBJ1-5, with 8 bases identical to TRBD1. V was clipped by 6 bases and J by 7 bases; unmatched bases: 11. Germline V gives CDR1 MNHEY, CDR2 SMNVEV (reference sequence). This CDR3 has 15 residues. The CDR3 reads CASSLTGQGYQPQHF. CDR3 DNA: TGTGCCAGCAGCCTTACCGGACAGGGCTACCAGCCCCAGCATTTT.

This sequence joins TRBV28 and TRBJ2-7; TRBD2 matches 10 bases. The CDR3 spans 14 residues. The germline V gene encodes CDR1 MDHEN and CDR2 SYDVKM. The V gene end was trimmed by 10 bases and the J gene end by 6 bases; junction bases not matched to a gene: 12. As DNA, the CDR3 is TGTGCCACCCGAAAACAGAGCGGGGGGGTCGAGCAGTACTTC. This sequence encodes CATRKQSGGVEQYF. Full variable domain (remainder filled in from reference TRBV28 and TRBJ2-7): DVKVTQSSRYLVKRTGEKVFLECVQDMDHENMFWYRQDPGLGLRLIYFSYDVKMKEKGDIPEGYSVSREKKERFSLILESASTNQTSMYLCATRKQSGGVEQYFGPGTRLTVT.

This clone has a handful of counts. Other DNA sequences in this sample translate to the same CDR3. V and J are TRBV7-9 and TRBJ2-7, with D perhaps matching TRBD1 (5 bases). V was shortened by 2 bases and J by 0 bases, with 5 bases between the two germline ends. The CDR3 runs 13 residues. Germline V gene lookup returns CDR1 SEHNR and CDR2 FQNEAQ (reference sequence). CDR3 bases: TGTGCCAGCAGCTTAAGGGGCTCCTACGAGCAGTACTTC. As protein: CASSLRGSYEQYF.